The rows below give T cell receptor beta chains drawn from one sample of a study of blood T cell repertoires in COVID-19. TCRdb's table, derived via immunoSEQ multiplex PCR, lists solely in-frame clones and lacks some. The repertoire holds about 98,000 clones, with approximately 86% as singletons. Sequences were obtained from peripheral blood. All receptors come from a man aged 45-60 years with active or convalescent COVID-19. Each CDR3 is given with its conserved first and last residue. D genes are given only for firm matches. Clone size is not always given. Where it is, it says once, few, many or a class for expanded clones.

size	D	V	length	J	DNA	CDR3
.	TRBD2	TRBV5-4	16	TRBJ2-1	TGTGCCAGCAGCTTGGAAGGCGGGAGCGCCTACAATGAGCAGTTCTTC	CASSLEGGSAYNEQFF
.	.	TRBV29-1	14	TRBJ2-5	TGCAGCGTTTGCTCAGGGGCGCCCCAAGAGACCCAGTACTTC	CSVCSGAPQETQYF
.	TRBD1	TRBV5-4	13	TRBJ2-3	TGTGCCAGCAGCTCGGACAGGGCAGATACGCAGTATTTT	CASSSDRADTQYF
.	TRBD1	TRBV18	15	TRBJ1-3	TGTGCCAGCTCACCCCAGGACAGGTCTGGAAACACCATATATTTT	CASSPQDRSGNTIYF
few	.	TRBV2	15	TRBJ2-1	TGTGCCAGCAGAGGGCGGCTAGCCCGCTACAATGAGCAGTTCTTC	CASRGRLARYNEQFF
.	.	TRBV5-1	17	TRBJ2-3	TGCGCCAGCAGCTTTGAAGGGGTCGAACTACCCACAGATACGCAGTATTTT	CASSFEGVELPTDTQYF
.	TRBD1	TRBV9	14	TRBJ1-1	TGTGCCAGCAGCCCCAGGACAGGGAACACTGAAGCTTTCTTT	CASSPRTGNTEAFF
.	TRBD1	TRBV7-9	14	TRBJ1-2	TGTGCCAGCAGCTTAGGCCAGGGGGGAGATGGCTACACCTTC	CASSLGQGGDGYTF
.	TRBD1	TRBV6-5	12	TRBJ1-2	TGTGCCAGCAGGACAGGGAGTTTTGGCTACACCTTC	CASRTGSFGYTF
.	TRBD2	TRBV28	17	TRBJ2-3	TGTGCCAGCGCCCAGAACCTAGCGGGGGTTTCCACAGATACGCAGTATTTT	CASAQNLAGVSTDTQYF
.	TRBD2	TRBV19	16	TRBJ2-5	TGTGCCAGTAGTCTAACCGGACTAGCGGGGGTGGAGACCCAGTACTTC	CASSLTGLAGVETQYF
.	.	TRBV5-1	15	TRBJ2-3	TGCGCCAGCAGCCCGGGTCGGGGGAGCACAGATACGCAGTATTTT	CASSPGRGSTDTQYF
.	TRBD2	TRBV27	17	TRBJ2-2	TGTGCCAGCAGTTCCTCTAGCGGGGGCCCGAACACCGGGGAGCTGTTTTTT	CASSSSSGGPNTGELFF
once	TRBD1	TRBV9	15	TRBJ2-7	TGTGCCAGCAGCGCCTCCGGGACAGGGCACTACGAGCAGTACTTC	CASSASGTGHYEQYF
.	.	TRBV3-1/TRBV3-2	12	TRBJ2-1	TGTGCCAGCAGCCAAACAGGGTCTGAGCAGTTCTTC	CASSQTGSEQFF
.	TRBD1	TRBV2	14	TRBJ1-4	TGTGCCAGCAGAGGGACAGGGCCAAATGAAAAACTGTTTTTT	CASRGTGPNEKLFF
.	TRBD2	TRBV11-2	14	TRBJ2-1	TGTGCCAGCAGCTCGGGACTAGTACCCAATGAGCAGTTCTTC	CASSSGLVPNEQFF
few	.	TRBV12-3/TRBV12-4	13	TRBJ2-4	TGTGCCAGCAGTCAGGGGTTAAAAAACATTCAGTACTTC	CASSQGLKNIQYF
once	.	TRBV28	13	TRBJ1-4	TGTGCCAGCAGTTGGGGGGGAAATGAAAAACTGTTTTTT	CASSWGGNEKLFF
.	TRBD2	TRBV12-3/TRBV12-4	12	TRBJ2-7	TGTGCCAGCAGTTCGGGACTATCTGAGCAGTACTTC	CASSSGLSEQYF
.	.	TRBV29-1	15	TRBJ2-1	TGCAGCGTCCACTTTTGGGGTAGCGGTGACAATGAGCAGTTCTTC	CSVHFWGSGDNEQFF
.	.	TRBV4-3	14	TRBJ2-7	TGCGCCAGCAGCCAAGGGATCTTGCGAGGGGAGCAGTACTTC	CASSQGILRGEQYF
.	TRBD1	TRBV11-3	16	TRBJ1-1	TGTGCCAGCAGCTTAGGGGGACAGGTGATGAACACTGAAGCTTTCTTT	CASSLGGQVMNTEAFF
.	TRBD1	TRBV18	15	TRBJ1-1	TGTGCCAGCTCACCGCGGACAGGGGAGAACACTGAAGCTTTCTTT	CASSPRTGENTEAFF
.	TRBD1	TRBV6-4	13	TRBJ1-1	TGTGCCAGCAGTGAAATGACAGGGACTGAAGCTTTCTTT	CASSEMTGTEAFF
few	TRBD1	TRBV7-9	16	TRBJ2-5	TGTGCCAGCAGCTTACTAGGACAGGGAAGTGGGGAGACCCAGTACTTC	CASSLLGQGSGETQYF
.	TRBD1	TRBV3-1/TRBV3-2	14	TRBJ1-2	TGTGCCAGCAACGCTGGACAGGGGGCATTTGGCTACACCTTC	CASNAGQGAFGYTF
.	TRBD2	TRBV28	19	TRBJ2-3	TGTGCCAGCACTCCCGGGGGACTAGCGGGGGGGCGGGGCACAGATACGCAGTATTTT	CASTPGGLAGGRGTDTQYF
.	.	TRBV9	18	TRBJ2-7	TGTGCCAGCAGCGTAGGGCAATGGGGCGGGGCCCTCGGGAACGAGCAGTACTTC	CASSVGQWGGALGNEQYF
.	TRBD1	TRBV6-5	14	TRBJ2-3	TGTGCCAGCAGCCTGGGACAGGGTACAGATACGCAGTATTTT	CASSLGQGTDTQYF
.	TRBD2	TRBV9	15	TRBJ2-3	TGTGCCAGCAGCGTCCTAGCGGGGGCATCAGATACGCAGTATTTT	CASSVLAGASDTQYF
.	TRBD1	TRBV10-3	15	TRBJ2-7	TGTGCCATCAGTGAGTCTGGGACAGGGGCTTACGAGCAGTACTTC	CAISESGTGAYEQYF
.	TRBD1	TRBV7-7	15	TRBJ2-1	TGTGCCAGCAGCACCGGGACAGGGGCCTACAATGAGCAGTTCTTC	CASSTGTGAYNEQFF
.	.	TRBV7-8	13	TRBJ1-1	TGTGCCAGCAGCCAAACAGAGACCACTGAAGCTTTCTTT	CASSQTETTEAFF